This TCR beta chain comes out of a study of beta chain features in type 1 diabetes. Study results and limitations: The naive, central memory and Treg TCRB repertoires showed an apparent similarity that was greater among patients than among healthy donors.

In regard to this clone: Antigen unknown.

V was cut by 5 bases and J by 0 bases, with 17 bases left in between. CDR1 is SGHAT, CDR2 FQNNGV, per germline. CDR3 length: 17 amino acids. The single heparinised draw taken from each donor contained roughly 100 mL of blood on average. CD45RO/CCR7/CD25/CD127/CD95/CD27 staining was used to isolate CD4+ naive, central memory, regulatory and stem cell-like memory cells by sorting. The study reverse transcribed the entire isolated RNA, so it sequenced expressed TCRB transcripts. It was found that naive, central memory and regulatory T cell samples averaged roughly 3.6 million reads. Sequenced by immunoSEQ multiplex PCR; TCRdb stores in-frame clones only, minus some. The repertoire holds 250,000 to 300,000 clones, with about 8% as singletons.

The TCR originated in a woman between 18 and 30 years old in good health. The chain is built from TRBV11-2 and TRBJ2-4; D may be TRBD2 (6 bases). What was sequenced was central memory CD4+ T cells from blood. The CDR3: CASSAPGLTSAKNIQYF. CDR3 DNA: TGTGCCAGCAGCGCACCGGGACTCACTTCAGCCAAAAACATTCAGTACTTC.